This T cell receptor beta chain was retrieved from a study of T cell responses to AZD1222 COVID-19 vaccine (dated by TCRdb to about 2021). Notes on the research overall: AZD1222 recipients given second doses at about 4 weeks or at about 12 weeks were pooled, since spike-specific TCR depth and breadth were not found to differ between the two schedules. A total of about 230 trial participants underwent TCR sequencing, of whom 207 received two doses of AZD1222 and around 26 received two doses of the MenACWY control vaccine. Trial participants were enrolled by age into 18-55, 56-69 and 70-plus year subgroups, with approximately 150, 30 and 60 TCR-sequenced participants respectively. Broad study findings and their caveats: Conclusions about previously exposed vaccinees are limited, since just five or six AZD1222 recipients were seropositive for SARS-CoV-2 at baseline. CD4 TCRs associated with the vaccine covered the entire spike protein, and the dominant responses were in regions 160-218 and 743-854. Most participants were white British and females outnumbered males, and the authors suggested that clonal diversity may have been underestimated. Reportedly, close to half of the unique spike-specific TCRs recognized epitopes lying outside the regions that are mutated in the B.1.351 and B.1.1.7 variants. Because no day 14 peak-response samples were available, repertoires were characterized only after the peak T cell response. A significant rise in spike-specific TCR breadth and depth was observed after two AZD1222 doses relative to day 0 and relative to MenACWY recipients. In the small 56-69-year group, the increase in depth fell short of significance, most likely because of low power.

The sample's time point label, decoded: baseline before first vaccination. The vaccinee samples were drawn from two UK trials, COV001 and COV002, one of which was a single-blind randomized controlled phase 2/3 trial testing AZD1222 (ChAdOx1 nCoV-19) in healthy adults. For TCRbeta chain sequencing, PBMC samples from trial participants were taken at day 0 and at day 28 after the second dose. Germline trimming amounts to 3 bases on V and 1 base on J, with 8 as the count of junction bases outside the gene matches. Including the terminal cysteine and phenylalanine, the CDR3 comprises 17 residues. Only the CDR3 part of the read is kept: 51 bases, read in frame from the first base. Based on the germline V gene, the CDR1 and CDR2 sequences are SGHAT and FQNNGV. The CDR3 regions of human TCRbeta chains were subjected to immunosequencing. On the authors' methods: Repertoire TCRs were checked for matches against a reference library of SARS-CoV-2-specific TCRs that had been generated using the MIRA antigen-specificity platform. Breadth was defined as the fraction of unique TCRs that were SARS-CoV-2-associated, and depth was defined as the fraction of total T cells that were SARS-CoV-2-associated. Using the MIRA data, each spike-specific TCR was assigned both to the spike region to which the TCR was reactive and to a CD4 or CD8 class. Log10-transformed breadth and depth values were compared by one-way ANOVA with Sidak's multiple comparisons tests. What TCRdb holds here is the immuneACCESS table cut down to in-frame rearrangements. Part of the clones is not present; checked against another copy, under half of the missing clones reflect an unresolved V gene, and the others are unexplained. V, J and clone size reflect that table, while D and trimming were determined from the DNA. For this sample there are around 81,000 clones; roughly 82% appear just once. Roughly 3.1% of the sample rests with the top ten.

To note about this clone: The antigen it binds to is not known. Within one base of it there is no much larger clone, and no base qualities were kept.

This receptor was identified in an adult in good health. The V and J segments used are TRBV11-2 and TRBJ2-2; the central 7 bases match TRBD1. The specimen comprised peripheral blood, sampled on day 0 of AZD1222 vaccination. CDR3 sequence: CASSFLTGTMNTGELFF. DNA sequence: TGTGCCAGCAGCTTCTTGACAGGGACGATGAACACCGGGGAGCTGTTTTTT. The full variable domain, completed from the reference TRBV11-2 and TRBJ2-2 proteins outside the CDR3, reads EAGVAQSPRYKIIEKRQSVAFWCNPISGHATLYWYQQILGQGPKLLIQFQNNGVVDDSQLPKDRFSAERLKGVDSTLKIQPAKLEDSAVYLCASSFLTGTMNTGELFFGEGSRLTVL.